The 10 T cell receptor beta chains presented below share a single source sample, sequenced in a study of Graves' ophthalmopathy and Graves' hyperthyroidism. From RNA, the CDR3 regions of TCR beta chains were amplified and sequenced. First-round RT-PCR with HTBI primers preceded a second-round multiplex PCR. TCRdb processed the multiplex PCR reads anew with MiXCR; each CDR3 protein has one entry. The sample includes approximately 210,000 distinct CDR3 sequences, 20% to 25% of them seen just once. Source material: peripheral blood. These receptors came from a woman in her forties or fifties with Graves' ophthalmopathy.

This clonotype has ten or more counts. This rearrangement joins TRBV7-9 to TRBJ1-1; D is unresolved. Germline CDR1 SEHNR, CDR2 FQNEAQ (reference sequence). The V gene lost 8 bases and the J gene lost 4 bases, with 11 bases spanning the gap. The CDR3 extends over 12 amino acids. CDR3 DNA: TGTGCCAGCCTCTCTCTGTCCACTGAAGCTTTCTTT. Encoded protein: CASLSLSTEAFF. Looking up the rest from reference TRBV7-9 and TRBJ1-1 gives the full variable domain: DTGVSQNPRHKITKRGQNVTFRCDPISEHNRLYWYRQTLGQGPEFLTYFQNEAQLEKSRLLSDRFSAERPKGSFSTLEIQRTEQGDSAMYLCASLSLSTEAFFGQGTRLTVV.

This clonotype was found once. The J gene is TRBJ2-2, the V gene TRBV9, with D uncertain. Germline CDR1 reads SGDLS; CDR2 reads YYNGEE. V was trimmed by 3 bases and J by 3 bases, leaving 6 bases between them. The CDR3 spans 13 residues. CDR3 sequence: CASSGAYTGELFF. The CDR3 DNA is TGTGCCAGCAGCGGAGCCTACACCGGGGAGCTGTTTTTT.

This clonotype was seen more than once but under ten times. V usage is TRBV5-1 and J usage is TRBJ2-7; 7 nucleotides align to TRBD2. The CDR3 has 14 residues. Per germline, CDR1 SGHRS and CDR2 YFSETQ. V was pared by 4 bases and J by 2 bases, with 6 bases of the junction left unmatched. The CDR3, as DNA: TGCGCCAGCAGCGCGGGGGACCCTGCCTACGAGCAGTACTTC. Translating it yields CASSAGDPAYEQYF.

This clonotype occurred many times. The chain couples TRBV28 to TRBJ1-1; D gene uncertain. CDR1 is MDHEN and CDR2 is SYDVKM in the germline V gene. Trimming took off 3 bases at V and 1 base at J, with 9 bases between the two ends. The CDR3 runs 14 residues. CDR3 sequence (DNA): TGTGCCAGCAGTTTTTTCGATACGAACACTGAAGCTTTCTTT. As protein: CASSFFDTNTEAFF.

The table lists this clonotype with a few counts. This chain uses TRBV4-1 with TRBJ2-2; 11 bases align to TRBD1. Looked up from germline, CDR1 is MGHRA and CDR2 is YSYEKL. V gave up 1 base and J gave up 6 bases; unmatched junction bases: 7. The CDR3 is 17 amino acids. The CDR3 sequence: CASSQAGTGGSPGELFF. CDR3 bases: TGCGCCAGCAGCCAAGCCGGGACAGGGGGATCCCCCGGGGAGCTGTTTTTT.

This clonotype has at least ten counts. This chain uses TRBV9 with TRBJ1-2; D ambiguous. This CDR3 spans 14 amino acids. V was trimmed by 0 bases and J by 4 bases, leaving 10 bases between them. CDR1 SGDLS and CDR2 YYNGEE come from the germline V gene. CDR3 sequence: CASSVGANPYGYTF. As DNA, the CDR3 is TGTGCCAGCAGCGTAGGGGCAAATCCCTATGGCTACACCTTC.

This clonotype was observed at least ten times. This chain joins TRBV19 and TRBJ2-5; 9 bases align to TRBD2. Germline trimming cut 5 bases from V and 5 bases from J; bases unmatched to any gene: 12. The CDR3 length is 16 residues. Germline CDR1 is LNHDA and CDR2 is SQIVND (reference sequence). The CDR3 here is CASSFRLADTGETQYF. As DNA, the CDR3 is TGTGCCAGTAGTTTCCGACTAGCGGATACTGGTGAGACCCAGTACTTC.

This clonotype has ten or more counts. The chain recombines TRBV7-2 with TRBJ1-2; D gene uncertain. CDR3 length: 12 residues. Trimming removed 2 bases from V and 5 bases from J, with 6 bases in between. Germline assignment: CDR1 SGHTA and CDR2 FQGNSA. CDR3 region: CASSLNAYGYTF. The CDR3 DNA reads TGTGCCAGCAGCTTAAACGCGTATGGCTACACCTTC.

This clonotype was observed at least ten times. The CDR3, as DNA: TGTGCCAGCGGGAGGACAGGCTTTAATCAGCCCCAGCATTTT. Amino acids: CASGRTGFNQPQHF. The rearrangement links TRBV27 to TRBJ1-5; 7 positions match TRBD1. Trimming at V came to 8 bases and at J to 4 bases, leaving 8 bases not matched to a gene. Germline assignment: CDR1 MNHEY and CDR2 SMNVEV (reference sequence). This CDR3 is built from 14 residues.

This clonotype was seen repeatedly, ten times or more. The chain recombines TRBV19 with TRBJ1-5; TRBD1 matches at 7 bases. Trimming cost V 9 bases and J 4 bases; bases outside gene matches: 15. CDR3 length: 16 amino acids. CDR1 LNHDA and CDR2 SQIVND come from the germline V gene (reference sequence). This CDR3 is CASVSLAGTENQPQHF. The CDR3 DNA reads TGTGCCAGCGTATCATTAGCCGGGACAGAGAATCAGCCCCAGCATTTT.